What follows are 4 T cell receptor beta chains derived from one specimen sequenced in a study of T-cell reconstitution after alpha-beta-depleted transplantation in children. Unique molecular identifiers were incorporated into the prepared TCRbeta library. TCRdb recomputed calls from the PCR reads with MiXCR, one row per CDR3 protein. Of under 300,000 distinct CDR3 sequences detected, around 10% appear once; the ten largest clones hold 20% to 30%. The sample in question was peripheral blood, obtained 180 days after TCRalphabeta/CD19-depleted stem cell transplant. These receptors were collected from a male patient aged 2 to 9 who had a stem cell transplant for chronic granulomatous disease, so the T cells may come from the graft donor.

The chain is built from TRBV5-5 and TRBJ2-5, with D unclear. V lost 4 bases and J 4 bases, leaving 14 bases between the germline ends. Germline CDR1 SGHKS, CDR2 YYEKEE (reference sequence). CDR3 length: 14 amino acids. The CDR3 here is CASSRAASPETQYF. CDR3 coding DNA: TGTGCCAGCAGCCGGGCGGCCAGCCCAGAGACCCAGTACTTC. Drawing the rest from reference TRBV5-5 and TRBJ2-5, the complete variable domain is DAGVTQSPTHLIKTRGQQVTLRCSPISGHKSVSWYQQVLGQGPQFIFQYYEKEERGRGNFPDRFSARQFPNYSSELNVNALLLGDSALYLCASSRAASPETQYFGPGTRLLVL.

This clonotype was picked up many times. This chain joins TRBV27 and TRBJ2-2; 9 nucleotides agree with TRBD2. The germline CDR1 and CDR2 sequences are MNHEY and SMNVEV (reference sequence). The ends lost 3 bases at V and 6 bases at J; junction bases unmatched: 8. The CDR3 is 16 amino acids. Here the CDR3 DNA reads TGTGCCAGCAGTTTCAGGCGCGGGAGGGCTCCCGGGGAGCTGTTTTTT. Encoded protein: CASSFRRGRAPGELFF.

Many counts were recorded for this clonotype. V is TRBV18 and J is TRBJ2-1, with TRBD2 matching over 11 bases. Trimming took 4 bases from V and 5 from J; bases not matched to a gene: 16. The CDR3 runs to 19 residues. The germline gives CDR1 KGHSH, CDR2 LQKENI. The CDR3: CASSLTITSGRPNDNEQFF. The CDR3 nucleotides are TGTGCCAGCTCACTCACAATAACTAGCGGGAGACCCAATGACAATGAGCAGTTCTTC.

This clonotype was counted at least ten times. As DNA, the CDR3 is TGTGCCAGCAGCCCTCCGGGACAGGGGGTAGATACGCAGTATTTT. It encodes CASSPPGQGVDTQYF. V and J are TRBV11-2 and TRBJ2-3; TRBD1 matches 11 bases. Trimming cost V 5 bases and J 5 bases; bases outside gene matches: 6. The CDR3 sequence is 15 residues long. CDR1 is SGHAT and CDR2 is FQNNGV in the germline V gene.